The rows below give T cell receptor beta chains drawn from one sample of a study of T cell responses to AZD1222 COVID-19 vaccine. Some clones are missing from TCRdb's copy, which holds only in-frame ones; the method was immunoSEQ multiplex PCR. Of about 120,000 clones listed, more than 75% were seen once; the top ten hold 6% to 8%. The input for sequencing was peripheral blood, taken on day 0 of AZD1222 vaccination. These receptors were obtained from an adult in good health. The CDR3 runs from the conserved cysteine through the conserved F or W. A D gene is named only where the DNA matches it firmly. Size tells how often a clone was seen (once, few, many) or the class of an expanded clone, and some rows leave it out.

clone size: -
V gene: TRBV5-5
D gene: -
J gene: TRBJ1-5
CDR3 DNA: TGTGCCAGCAGCATCAGGGCGGACAGCAGCAATCAGCCCCAGCATTTT
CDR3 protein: CASSIRADSSNQPQHF

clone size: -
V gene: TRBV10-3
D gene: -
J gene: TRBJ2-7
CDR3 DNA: TGTGCCATCAGTGAAGGGCGGGGCTCCTACGAGCAGTACTTC
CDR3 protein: CAISEGRGSYEQYF

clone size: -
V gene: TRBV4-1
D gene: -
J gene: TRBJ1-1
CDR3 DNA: TGCGCCAGCAGCCCCCCAGGACAGAAAGCTTTCTTT
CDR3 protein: CASSPPGQKAFF

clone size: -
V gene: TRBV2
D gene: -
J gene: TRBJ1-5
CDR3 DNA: TGTGCCAGCACCCTAGGACAGCAGAATCAGCCCCAGCATTTT
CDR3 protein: CASTLGQQNQPQHF

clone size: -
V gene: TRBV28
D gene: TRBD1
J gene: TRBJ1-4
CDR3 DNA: TGTGCCAGCAGTCTATACGGGAGACAGGGTGATGAAAAACTGTTTTTT
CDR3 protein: CASSLYGRQGDEKLFF

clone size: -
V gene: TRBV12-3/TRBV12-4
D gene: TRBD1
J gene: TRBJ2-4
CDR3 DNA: TGTGCCAGTAAACGCCGGGACAGGGAATACTTC
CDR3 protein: CASKRRDREYF

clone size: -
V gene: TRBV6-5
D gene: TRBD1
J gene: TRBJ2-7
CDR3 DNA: TGTGCCAGCGCCGGGACAGGGGGGTTCGAGCAGTACTTC
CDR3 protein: CASAGTGGFEQYF

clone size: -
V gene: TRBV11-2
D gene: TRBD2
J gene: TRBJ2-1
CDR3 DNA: TGTGCCAGCAGCACCCGGGGGGGCGTTGAGCAGTTCTTC
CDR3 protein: CASSTRGGVEQFF

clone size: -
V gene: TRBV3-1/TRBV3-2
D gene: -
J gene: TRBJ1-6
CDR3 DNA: TGTGCCAGCAGCCCCGGTCCTGGACCCCTCCACTTT
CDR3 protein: CASSPGPGPLHF

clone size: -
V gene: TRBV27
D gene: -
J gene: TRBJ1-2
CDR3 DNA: TGTGCCAGCAGTTCAACAGACAGACTTTATGGCTACACCTTC
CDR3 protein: CASSSTDRLYGYTF

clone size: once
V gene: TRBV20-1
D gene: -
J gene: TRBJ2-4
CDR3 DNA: TGCAGTGCTAGTCAGGCGGAACTAGCCAAAAACATTCAGTACTTC
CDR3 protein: CSASQAELAKNIQYF

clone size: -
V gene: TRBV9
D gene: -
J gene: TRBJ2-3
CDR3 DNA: TGTGCCAGCAGCCTACGGACCCTCACAGATACGCAGTATTTT
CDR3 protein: CASSLRTLTDTQYF

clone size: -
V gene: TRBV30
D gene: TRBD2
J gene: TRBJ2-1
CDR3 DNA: TGTGCCTGGAGTGAGGAGAGCGGGAGGCGACTTCGTTACAATGAGCAGTTCTTC
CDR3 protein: CAWSEESGRRLRYNEQFF

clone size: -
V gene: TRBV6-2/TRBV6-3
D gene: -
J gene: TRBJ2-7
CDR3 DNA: TGTGCCAGCAGTTACTCGGTCCGCGAGCAGTACTTC
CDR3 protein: CASSYSVREQYF

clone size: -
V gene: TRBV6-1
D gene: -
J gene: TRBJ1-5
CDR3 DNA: TGTGCCAGCAGTGAAGGGGGGCTCCTGAGCCGTTGGCATTTT
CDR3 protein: CASSEGGLLSRWHF

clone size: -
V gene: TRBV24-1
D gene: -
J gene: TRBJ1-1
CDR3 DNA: TGTGCCACCAGTGGAGGAACAGGTTACACTGAAGCTTTCTTT
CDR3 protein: CATSGGTGYTEAFF